This TCR beta chain was profiled in a study of blood T cell repertoires in COVID-19. The CDR3 has 13 residues. The V and J ends lost 11 bases and 4 bases, in that order; junction bases with no gene match: 6. The germline V gene encodes CDR1 MDHEN and CDR2 SYDVKM. Data came from immunoSEQ multiplex PCR; TCRdb stores just in-frame clones and leaves some out. The table lists a few hundred thousand clones, roughly 90% of them singletons. There are a few counts of this clone. The receptor was derived from a man aged 40-49 years with acute or convalescent COVID-19. The sample taken for sequencing was peripheral blood. The chain has TRBV28 and TRBJ2-2; 8 bases line up with TRBD1. CDR3 in amino acids: CACHRGSTGELFF. CDR3 nucleotides: TGTGCCTGCCACAGGGGGTCCACCGGGGAGCTGTTTTTT.